Following are 23 T cell receptor beta chains from one sample sequenced in a study of blood T cell repertoires in COVID-19. Sequenced by immunoSEQ multiplex PCR; TCRdb stores in-frame clones only, minus some. The sample lists about 190,000 clones, approximately 88% occurring once. Sequencing used PBMCs or T cells enriched from blood (not recorded which). The source of these receptors is a woman aged 25 to 45 who had recovered from COVID-19.

This chain connects TRBV5-1 to TRBJ2-7; 9 nucleotides match TRBD1. The ends lost 6 bases at V and 3 bases at J; junction bases unmatched: 10. This CDR3 comprises 15 residues. Germline values: CDR1 SGHRS, CDR2 YFSETQ. CDR3: CASTEGQGRFYEQYF. DNA of the CDR3: TGCGCCAGCACCGAGGGACAGGGCCGCTTCTACGAGCAGTACTTC.

The V gene is TRBV24-1, the J gene TRBJ2-1; TRBD2 agrees at 7 bases. Germline V lookup: CDR1 KGHDR, CDR2 SFDVKD. This CDR3 comprises 16 residues. V was pared by 6 bases and J by 2 bases, with 9 bases of the junction left unmatched. For the CDR3, the DNA is TGTGCCACCAGTCCGCGGTGGCGGGAGACCTACAATGAGCAGTTCTTC. This gives the protein CATSPRWRETYNEQFF.

Here the CDR3 reads CASRKSGGWTGELFF. DNA for the CDR3: TGTGCCAGCAGAAAAAGCGGGGGCTGGACCGGGGAGCTGTTTTTT. The rearrangement uses TRBV6-5 and TRBJ2-2; 8 bases line up with TRBD2. After removal of 6 bases from V and 5 bases from J, the junction contained 8 bases not matched to a gene. The CDR3 loop spans 15 amino acids. CDR1 is MNHEY and CDR2 is SVGAGI in the germline V gene.

The chain joins TRBV7-2 to TRBJ1-5, with D unclear. V lost 5 bases and J lost 0, with 17 bases in between. The CDR3 has 17 residues. Germline V gene sequence: CDR1 SGHTA, CDR2 FQGNSA. The CDR3 DNA reads as TGTGCCAGCAGCCCCCGAGTAGGGAGTGGTAGCAATCAGCCCCAGCATTTT. Its protein product is CASSPRVGSGSNQPQHF.

This clone was counted a single time. The gene calls are TRBV9 and TRBJ1-3, with D uncertain. V was shortened by 3 bases and J by 3 bases, with 19 bases between the two germline ends. CDR1 and CDR2 (germline): SGDLS, YYNGEE. The CDR3 runs 17 residues. The CDR3 loop reads CASSANGEGLSGNTIYF. Here the CDR3 DNA reads TGTGCCAGCAGCGCTAATGGGGAGGGTCTAAGTGGAAACACCATATATTTT.

This chain uses TRBV5-1 with TRBJ2-7; TRBD2 aligns across 8 bases. The CDR3 length is 16 residues. V shed 0 bases and J 7 bases; nucleotides not matched to a gene: 12. Germline V gene lookup returns CDR1 SGHRS and CDR2 YFSETQ. The CDR3: CASSLGGLAALGEQYF. CDR3 DNA sequence: TGCGCCAGCAGCTTGGGAGGACTAGCCGCCTTGGGGGAGCAGTACTTC.

This clone appeared a few times. The chain uses TRBV4-1 and TRBJ1-2, with 10 bases lining up with TRBD1. The ends lost 1 base at V and 2 bases at J; junction bases unmatched: 13. The CDR3 totals 19 residues. From germline, CDR1 is MGHRA and CDR2 YSYEKL. The CDR3 DNA reads TGCGCCAGCAGCCAAGGGCCGCGGGACAGGGGATGGGGAAACTATGGCTACACCTTC. As protein: CASSQGPRDRGWGNYGYTF.

This sequence joins TRBV5-6 and TRBJ1-6; unclear D gene. V gave up 0 bases and J gave up 7 bases, with 14 bases separating them. CDR1 is SGHDT, CDR2 YYEEEE, per germline. The CDR3 sequence is 16 residues long. CDR3 protein: CASSLGAGSRNSPLHF. As DNA, the CDR3 is TGTGCCAGCAGCTTGGGGGCCGGAAGCCGCAATTCACCCCTCCACTTT.

The chain recombines TRBV10-2 with TRBJ2-7; TRBD1 matches 7 bases. V was clipped by 6 bases and J by 2 bases; unmatched bases: 4. Germline-derived CDR1 and CDR2 are WSHSY and SAAADI. This CDR3 is 13 amino acids long. The CDR3 nucleotides are TGCGCCAGCAGCCCTCAGGGGGCCTACGAGCAGTACGTC. Translating gives CASSPQGAYEQYV.

The J gene is TRBJ1-1, the V gene TRBV28; the D is unclear. There are 14 residues in the CDR3. The germline V and J ends were trimmed by 7 bases and 5 bases, with 17 bases remaining between them. Germline values: CDR1 MDHEN, CDR2 SYDVKM. In DNA form, the CDR3 reads TGTGCCAGCAATACTCCCCCCGGCGGAACTGAAGCTTTCTTT. It specifies CASNTPPGGTEAFF.

The V call is TRBV12-3 or TRBV12-4, the J call TRBJ1-5; unclear D gene. V dropped 6 bases and J dropped 2 bases, with 8 bases sitting between them. This CDR3 comprises 13 residues. In DNA, the CDR3 is TGTGCCAGCAGCACCGGAGGCAATCAGCCCCAGCATTTT. It translates to CASSTGGNQPQHF.

The rearrangement links TRBV18 to TRBJ2-7, with 9 bases aligning to TRBD2. Trimming removed 2 bases from V and 6 bases from J; junction bases left unmatched: 14. Per germline, CDR1 KGHSH and CDR2 LQKENI. The CDR3 length is 17 residues. As DNA, the CDR3 is TGTGCCAGCTCACCATTAGCGGGAGAAGGACCCCGAGGCGAGCAGTACTTC. Translating it yields CASSPLAGEGPRGEQYF.

The chain employs TRBV18 and TRBJ2-2; 7 bases are shared with TRBD2. This CDR3 spans 16 amino acids. From germline, CDR1 is KGHSH and CDR2 LQKENI. Trimming took 4 bases from V and 0 from J; bases not matched to a gene: 5. The CDR3 bases are TGTGCCAGCTCACGACCTAGCGGAACGAACACCGGGGAGCTGTTTTTT. This gives the protein CASSRPSGTNTGELFF.

V usage is TRBV5-1 and J usage is TRBJ1-6; TRBD1 matches 7 bases. Looked up from germline, CDR1 is SGHRS and CDR2 is YFSETQ. V shed 4 bases and J 9 bases; nucleotides not matched to a gene: 22. The CDR3 loop spans 19 amino acids. CDR3 DNA: TGCGCCAGCAGCCATACGAAATTTTCCAGGCAGGGGGTATCTTCACCCCTCCACTTT. Translating gives CASSHTKFSRQGVSSPLHF.

This clone was seen only once. The chain has TRBV7-2 and TRBJ2-3, with D possibly matching TRBD1 (5 bases). CDR3 length: 13 amino acids. Trimming left V 3 bases short and J 3 bases short, with 7 bases between. Germline CDR1 SGHTA, CDR2 FQGNSA. The CDR3 DNA reads as TGTGCCAGCAGCTTTCAGGGAACAGATACGCAGTATTTT. Translation: CASSFQGTDTQYF.

This chain connects TRBV5-1 to TRBJ1-1; D uncertain. Germline V lookup: CDR1 SGHRS, CDR2 YFSETQ. Trimming pared 0 bases from V and 6 bases from J, leaving 9 bases between. CDR3 length: 13 residues. CDR3 amino acids: CASSLGVFPEAFF. DNA of the CDR3: TGCGCCAGCAGCTTGGGCGTTTTCCCTGAAGCTTTCTTT.

The V and J genes are TRBV5-1 and TRBJ1-2; D is possibly TRBD1 (6 bases). V shed 0 bases and J shed 2 bases, with 8 bases lying between them. Germline V gives CDR1 SGHRS, CDR2 YFSETQ. This CDR3 region has 14 residues. The CDR3 DNA sequence: TGCGCCAGCAGCTTGGATCAGGGGAACTATGGCTACACCTTC. Encoded protein: CASSLDQGNYGYTF.

This rearrangement joins TRBV19 to TRBJ1-1; 7 nucleotides line up with TRBD1. The junction had 8 bases not matched to a gene; V was cut back by 9 bases and J by 4 bases. CDR1 is LNHDA, CDR2 SQIVND, per germline (reference sequence). This CDR3 has 13 residues. CDR3 amino acids: CASAMTGSTEAFF. The DNA for the CDR3 is TGTGCCAGCGCCATGACAGGGAGCACTGAAGCTTTCTTT.

This sequence joins TRBV2 and TRBJ1-2, with 7 nucleotides matching TRBD1. CDR3 length: 12 residues. CDR1 and CDR2 (germline): SNHLY, FYNNEI. V shed 4 bases, J shed 10 bases, and the junction held 6 bases outside the gene matches. The CDR3 protein is CASSGSDRFYTF. Here the CDR3 DNA reads TGTGCCAGCAGTGGATCGGACAGGTTCTACACCTTC.

V gene TRBV2 combines with J gene TRBJ2-1; a weak D match, TRBD2 (6 bases). The germline V gene encodes CDR1 SNHLY and CDR2 FYNNEI. Trimming left V 11 bases short and J 1 base short, with 15 bases between. The CDR3 length is 14 residues. In nucleotides, the CDR3 is TGTGCCTTGGGCGGGGACTCATCCTACAATGAGCAGTTCTTC. Protein: CALGGDSSYNEQFF.

The chain employs TRBV7-9 and TRBJ2-2, with a possible D match to TRBD1 (6 bases). V lost 8 bases, J lost 0 bases, and 16 bases lay in between. Germline CDR1 SEHNR, CDR2 FQNEAQ (reference sequence). The CDR3 runs to 16 residues. For the CDR3, the DNA is TGTGCCAGCTCCCTGGGGGCTAGGACGAACACCGGGGAGCTGTTTTTT. Its protein product is CASSLGARTNTGELFF.

The V and J genes are TRBV7-8 and TRBJ1-1; 7 bases match TRBD1. Germline CDR1 is SGHVS and CDR2 is FQNEAQ. The CDR3 consists of 13 residues. J gave up 11 bases and V 4 bases, and 10 bases lay outside the gene matches. The CDR3 loop reads CASSSFQGELAFF. CDR3 in DNA: TGTGCCAGCAGCTCATTCCAGGGGGAATTGGCTTTCTTT.

The chain combines TRBV9 with TRBJ2-7, with TRBD2 matching over 15 bases. Germline V gene lookup returns CDR1 SGDLS and CDR2 YYNGEE. V gave up 0 bases and J gave up 2 bases; unmatched junction bases: 12. The CDR3 loop spans 20 amino acids. The CDR3 DNA is TGTGCCAGCAGCGTAGCCCTCAACTCTGGACTAGCGGGAGGGCCCTACGAGCAGTACTTC. Amino acids: CASSVALNSGLAGGPYEQYF.